This T cell receptor beta chain emerged from a study of T cell clones after liver transplantation. Germline CDR1 reads SGHRS; CDR2 reads YFSETQ. There are 14 residues in the CDR3. V shed 4 bases and J 6 bases; nucleotides not matched to a gene: 5. Libraries were prepared by immunoSEQ multiplex PCR; TCRdb keeps only in-frame clonotypes and omits some of them. The repertoire consists of tens of thousands of clones, with roughly 85% occurring once and the leading ten covering 2.8%. This clone was counted a single time. This clonotype was obtained from a human patient who received a liver transplant. Some T cells may be provided by the graft donor. The chain recombines TRBV5-1 with TRBJ1-4; 8 positions match TRBD1. The sample was CD4+ T cells from blood, taken at the 22-month timepoint. The CDR3 loop reads CASSPGGGDEKLFF. CDR3 nucleotide sequence: TGCGCCAGCAGCCCAGGGGGCGGAGATGAAAAACTGTTTTTT.